This T cell receptor (beta chain) came from a study of blood T cell repertoires in COVID-19. Study information: Acute and convalescent COVID-19 specimens originated in the United States, Italy and Spain. From T cells, B-cell-depleted T cells, or PBMCs came the material, which was cDNA or gDNA.

CDR1 and CDR2 from the germline V gene are MDHEN and SYDVKM. The CDR3 sequence is 12 residues long. Trimming pared 9 bases from V and 7 bases from J, leaving 16 bases between. The method was immunoSEQ multiplex PCR; TCRdb's version includes in-frame clones alone and lacks a portion of them. Of 95,000 to 150,000 clones in the sample, 88% were seen once. The sample consisted of peripheral blood. This TCR was sampled from a woman older than 75 with acute or convalescent COVID-19. The rearrangement joins TRBV28 to TRBJ2-7; TRBD2 is a possible D gene (6 bases). CDR3 sequence (DNA): TGTGCCAGTCGAGTCCTCGGGGGAGAGCAGTACTTC. The encoded protein is CASRVLGGEQYF.